This T cell receptor beta chain came from a study of OX40 agonist ivuxolimab in advanced cancers. About the investigation overall: Ivuxolimab was a fully human IgG2 agonistic monoclonal antibody targeting the costimulatory receptor OX40 (CD134). Intravenous ivuxolimab was administered to patients every 2 weeks at six dose levels: 0.01, 0.1, 0.3, 1.5, 3 and 10 mg/kg. Partial responses were achieved by three dose-escalation patients, of whom one had hepatocellular carcinoma and two had cutaneous melanoma. The dose-escalation cohort was roughly 87% male with a mean age of approximately 60 years, ranging from roughly 20 to 80. Patients were allowed to have had prior anti-PD-1, anti-PD-L1 or anti-CTLA-4 therapy, and roughly 40% of the dose-escalation patients had previously received checkpoint inhibitors. The paper describes the monotherapy dose-escalation part (N of about 50 patients) of the phase I trial of ivuxolimab. Peripheral TCRbeta sequencing aimed to test whether ivuxolimab altered TCR sequence diversity and caused clonal T-cell expansion. Among the roughly 52 dose-escalation patients, about 19 had hepatocellular carcinoma, about 15 melanoma, 9 renal cell carcinoma and 9 head and neck cancer. The research as a whole found: The antigen specificity of the clonally expanded peripheral T cells was not determined. After ivuxolimab, more expanded clones were found on average in CD8+ T cells than in CD4+ T cells. Low levels of normalized T-cell clonal expansion were also seen in some nonresponding patients. At doses of 0.1 to 3.0 mg/kg, clonal expansion of both CD4+ and CD8+ T cells in blood was seen between baseline and week 6. Partial responders in the 0.1-3.0 mg/kg groups had among the lowest normalized peripheral clonal expansion, especially among CD8+ T cells.

This clone occurred once. The clone's antigen remains unknown. No base qualities exist here, and no much larger clone lies one base off it. To sequence the TCRbeta CDR3 region, genomic DNA was isolated from the sorted cells. The immunoSEQ Assay was used for sequencing of TCRbeta CDR3 regions. In its TCRdb copy, this immuneACCESS table keeps in-frame sequences only and misses some clones. Where compared with another copy, unresolved V genes explain less than half of these, and the others have no known cause. Here the sample has under 85,000 clones; approximately 90% occur a single time. Roughly 0.72% of the sample comes from the top ten. From a lookup of the germline V gene (reference sequence), CDR1 and CDR2 are SGHNT and YYREEE. CDR3 length: 14 amino acids, cysteine to phenylalanine. The read is trimmed to its CDR3 DNA, 42 bases read in frame from base 1. V and J are trimmed by 9 bases and 8 bases, and the gene matches miss 12 bases of the junction.

Patients with a history of autoimmune disease or receiving systemic immunosuppression were excluded from the trial. Peripheral blood for TCR sequencing was collected from all dose cohorts at baseline, on cycle 4 day 1, and on cycle 7 day 1. Samples were obtained from an open-label, multicenter, first-in-human phase I dose-escalation trial of ivuxolimab. Adults with locally advanced or metastatic head and neck squamous cell, hepatocellular, melanoma or renal cell carcinoma were enrolled in the trial. Before TCR sequencing, CD4+ and CD8+ T cells were separately sorted from peripheral blood. This TCR was sampled from an adult with an advanced solid tumor such as melanoma, head and neck, liver or kidney cancer. Recombination joined TRBV5-4 with TRBJ2-1, with 9 middle bases fitting TRBD2. The material sequenced was CD4+ or CD8+ T cells sorted from blood, taken in a trial of the OX40 agonist ivuxolimab. The CDR3 protein sequence reads: CATTPGSGSYEQFF. The nucleotide sequence reads TGTGCCACCACTCCGGGTAGCGGGAGCTATGAGCAGTTCTTC.